This T cell receptor (beta chain) was identified in a study of control samples from healthy donors and cancer patients. The table came from immunoSEQ multiplex PCR; TCRdb's copy has only in-frame clones and leaves some out. The data hold 160,000 or so clones, with 92% observed a single time. The TCR was taken from a woman aged 25 to 45 in good health. Sequencing used blood.

Written as DNA, the CDR3 is TGTGCCAGCAGCTCGTGGCTGGGGACAGGGTCCAATCAGCCCCAGCATTTT. Amino acid sequence: CASSSWLGTGSNQPQHF. The chain links TRBV7-2 to TRBJ1-5; 9 bases map to TRBD1. The CDR3 runs to 17 residues. Germline trimming cut 4 bases from V and 3 bases from J; bases unmatched to any gene: 10. CDR1 and CDR2 (germline): SGHTA, FQGNSA.